This T cell receptor beta chain derives from a study of blood T cell repertoires in COVID-19. About the research overall: Material from acute and convalescent COVID-19 was sourced from the United States, Italy and Spain. T cells, B-cell-depleted T cells, or PBMCs provided the cDNA or gDNA that served as material.

CDR3 length: 15 amino acids. Germline-derived CDR1 and CDR2 are MDHEN and SYDVKM. After removal of 7 bases from V and 11 bases from J, the junction contained 16 bases not matched to a gene. As processed by the authors: By means of reference gene primer amplification, nucleated cell counts were estimated. TCRdb's table, derived via immunoSEQ multiplex PCR, lists solely in-frame clones and lacks some. V and J calls and clone size are given by that table; D and trimming were obtained from the DNA. The sample shows about 190,000 clones, around 90% of them seen only once. This receptor was obtained from a man aged 35 to 55 with acute or convalescent COVID-19. Sequencing used peripheral blood. The chain employs TRBV28 and TRBJ1-5; 8 bases align to TRBD1. CDR3 sequence: CASKDGDRPPRAQHF. CDR3 DNA: TGTGCCAGCAAAGACGGGGACAGGCCACCTCGAGCCCAGCATTTT.